Each of the 6 T cell receptor beta chains below was sequenced from the same sample in a study of CD8+ T cells in alopecia areata. The authors extracted RNA and reverse transcribed it into cDNA as the sequencing template. The protocol was immunoSEQ multiplex PCR, while the TCRdb copy is restricted to in-frame clones and leaves out a portion. The data hold roughly 250,000 clones, with approximately 61% observed a single time. The sequencing here drew on CD4+ T cells sorted from blood, taken at week 0. The receptors were gathered from a human donor with alopecia areata.

The chain carries TRBV29-1 and TRBJ2-1; 14 nucleotides align to TRBD2. V lost 6 bases, J lost 0 bases, and 4 bases stayed unmatched. CDR1 is SQVTM and CDR2 is ANQGSEA in the germline V gene. This CDR3 region has 16 residues. The CDR3 loop is CSVGTSGGGSYNEQFF. The CDR3, as DNA: TGCAGCGTGGGGACTAGCGGGGGTGGCTCCTACAATGAGCAGTTCTTC.

This clone was seen a handful of times. The CDR3 bases are TGTGCCAGCAGTGTTTTTCGCGGGACATCGAGGGAGGAGCAGTACTTC. Its protein is CASSVFRGTSREEQYF. The chain recombines TRBV25-1 with TRBJ2-7; D is tentatively TRBD1 or TRBD2 (6 bases each). Germline CDR1 reads MGHDK; CDR2 reads SYGVNS. Trimming took 4 bases from V and 7 from J, leaving 23 bases between them. The CDR3 extends over 16 amino acids.

The chain combines TRBV20-1 with TRBJ1-1; 7 bases map to TRBD1. The germline V gene encodes CDR1 DFQATT and CDR2 SNEGSKA (reference sequence). CDR3 length: 11 amino acids. V shed 5 bases, J shed 3 bases, and the junction held 0 bases outside the gene matches. CDR3 in amino acids: CSAQGDTEAFF. CDR3 DNA sequence: TGCAGTGCTCAGGGGGACACTGAAGCTTTCTTT.

This clone has just a few counts. The chain recombines TRBV6-6 with TRBJ2-5; 7 bases align to TRBD2. V lost 6 bases, J lost 5 bases, and 3 bases stayed unmatched. This CDR3 comprises 12 residues. Germline V gene sequence: CDR1 MNHNY, CDR2 SVGAGI (reference sequence). The CDR3 bases are TGTGCCAGCAGCCCGCGGGGGGAGACCCAGTACTTC. This sequence encodes CASSPRGETQYF.

The chain employs TRBV23-1 and TRBJ2-2, with D perhaps matching TRBD1 or TRBD2 (5 bases each). TRBV23-1 carries the ORF label, with uncertain function. The V gene lost 1 base and the J gene lost 4 bases, with 16 bases spanning the gap. This CDR3 is 17 amino acids long. The CDR3 loop is CASSQYWTPRGTGELFF. The DNA for the CDR3 is TGCGCCAGCAGTCAATATTGGACACCTCGGGGCACCGGGGAGCTGTTTTTT.

CDR3 loop: CAWRHGRDYGYTF. CDR3 in DNA: TGTGCCTGGAGACACGGACGGGACTATGGCTACACCTTC. The V and J genes are TRBV30 and TRBJ1-2; D remains ambiguous. V dropped 3 bases and J dropped 3 bases, with 11 bases sitting between them. CDR1 and CDR2 from the germline V gene are GTSNPN and SVGIG (reference sequence). The CDR3 has 13 amino acids.